This TCR beta chain was observed in a study of Graves' ophthalmopathy and Graves' hyperthyroidism. Whole-study findings and limits: As the model predicted ophthalmopathy progression, it achieved a sensitivity of 70% to 71% and a specificity of 72.22%.

Ten or more counts support this clonotype. The target antigen is unknown. Amplified material comprised TCR beta CDR3 regions derived from RNA transcripts. Following a first-round RT-PCR that used HTBI primers, a second-round multiplex PCR was carried out. TCRdb analysed the multiplex PCR reads with MiXCR anew, one entry per CDR3 protein. The table records a few hundred thousand distinct CDR3 sequences, under 45% of them present only once. The clonotype was recovered from an adult man with Graves' hyperthyroidism. Sequences were obtained from peripheral blood or thyroid tissue (not recorded which).

The chain's CDR3 is CASSLQTGGSEKLFF. The CDR3 bases are TGTGCCAGCAGCCTTCAGACGGGGGGGAGCGAAAAACTGTTTTTT. The gene calls are TRBV7-9 and TRBJ1-4; D may be TRBD1 (5 bases). V lost 5 bases and J lost 8, with 18 bases in between. The CDR3 is 15 residues long. Germline V gene lookup returns CDR1 SEHNR and CDR2 FQNEAQ (reference sequence). Drawing the rest from reference TRBV7-9 and TRBJ1-4, the complete variable domain is DTGVSQNPRHKITKRGQNVTFRCDPISEHNRLYWYRQTLGQGPEFLTYFQNEAQLEKSRLLSDRFSAERPKGSFSTLEIQRTEQGDSAMYLCASSLQTGGSEKLFFGSGTQLSVL.